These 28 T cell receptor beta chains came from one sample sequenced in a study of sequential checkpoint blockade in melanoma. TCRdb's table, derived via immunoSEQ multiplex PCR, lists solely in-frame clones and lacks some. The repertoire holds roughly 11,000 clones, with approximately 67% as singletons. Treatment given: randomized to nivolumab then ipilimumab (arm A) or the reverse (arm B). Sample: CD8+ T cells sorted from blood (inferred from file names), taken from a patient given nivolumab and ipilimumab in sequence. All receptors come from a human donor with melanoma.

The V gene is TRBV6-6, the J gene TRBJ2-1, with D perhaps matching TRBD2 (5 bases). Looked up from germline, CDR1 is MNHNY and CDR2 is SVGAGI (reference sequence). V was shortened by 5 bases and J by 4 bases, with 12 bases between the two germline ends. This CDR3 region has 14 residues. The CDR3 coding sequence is TGTGCCAGCAGTCCCCCGACGGGATACAATGAGCAGTTCTTC. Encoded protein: CASSPPTGYNEQFF.

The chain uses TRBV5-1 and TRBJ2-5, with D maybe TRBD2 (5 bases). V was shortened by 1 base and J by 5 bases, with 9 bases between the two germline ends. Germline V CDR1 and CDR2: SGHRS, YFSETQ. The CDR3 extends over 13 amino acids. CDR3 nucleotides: TGCGCCAGCAGCTTGTCCAGAGGGGAGACCCAGTACTTC. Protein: CASSLSRGETQYF.

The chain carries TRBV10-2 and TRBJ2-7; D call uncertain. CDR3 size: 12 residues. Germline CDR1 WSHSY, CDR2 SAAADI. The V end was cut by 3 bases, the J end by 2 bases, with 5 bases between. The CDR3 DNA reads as TGCGCCAGCAGTGAACAGCCCTACGAGCAGTACTTC. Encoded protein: CASSEQPYEQYF.

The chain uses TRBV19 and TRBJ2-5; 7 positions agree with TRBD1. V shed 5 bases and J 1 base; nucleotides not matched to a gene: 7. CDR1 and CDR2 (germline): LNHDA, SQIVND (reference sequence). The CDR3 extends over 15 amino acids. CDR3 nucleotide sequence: TGTGCCAGTAGTCTCTTTAACAGGGGCCAAGAGACCCAGTACTTC. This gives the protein CASSLFNRGQETQYF.

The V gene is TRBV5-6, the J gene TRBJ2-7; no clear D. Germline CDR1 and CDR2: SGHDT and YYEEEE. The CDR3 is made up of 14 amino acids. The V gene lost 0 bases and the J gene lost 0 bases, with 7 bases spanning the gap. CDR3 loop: CASSLGSSSYEQYF. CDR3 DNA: TGTGCCAGCAGCTTGGGGAGTAGCTCCTACGAGCAGTACTTC.

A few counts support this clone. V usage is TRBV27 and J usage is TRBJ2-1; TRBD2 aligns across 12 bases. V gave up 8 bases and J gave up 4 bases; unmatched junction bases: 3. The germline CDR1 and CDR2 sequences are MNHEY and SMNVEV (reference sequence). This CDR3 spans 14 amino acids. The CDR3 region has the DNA TGTGCCAGCCGGACTAGCGGGACGTACAATGAGCAGTTCTTC. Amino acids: CASRTSGTYNEQFF.

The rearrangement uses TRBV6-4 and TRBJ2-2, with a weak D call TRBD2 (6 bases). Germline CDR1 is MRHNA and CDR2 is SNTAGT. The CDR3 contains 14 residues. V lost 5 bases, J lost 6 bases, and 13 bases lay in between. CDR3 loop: CASSQGGAAGELFF. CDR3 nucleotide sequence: TGTGCCAGCAGTCAAGGCGGGGCAGCCGGGGAGCTGTTTTTT.

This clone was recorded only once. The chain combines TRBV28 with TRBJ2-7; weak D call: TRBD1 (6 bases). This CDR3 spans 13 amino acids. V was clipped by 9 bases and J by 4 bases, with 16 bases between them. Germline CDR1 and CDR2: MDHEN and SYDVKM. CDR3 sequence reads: CASRMNTGYEQYF. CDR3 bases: TGTGCCAGTAGGATGAATACAGGGTACGAGCAGTACTTC.

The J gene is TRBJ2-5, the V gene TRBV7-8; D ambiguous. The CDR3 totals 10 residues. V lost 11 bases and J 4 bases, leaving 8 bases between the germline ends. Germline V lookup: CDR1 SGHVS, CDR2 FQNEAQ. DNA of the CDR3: TGTGCCCACCTCGGAGAGACCCAGTACTTC. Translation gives CAHLGETQYF.

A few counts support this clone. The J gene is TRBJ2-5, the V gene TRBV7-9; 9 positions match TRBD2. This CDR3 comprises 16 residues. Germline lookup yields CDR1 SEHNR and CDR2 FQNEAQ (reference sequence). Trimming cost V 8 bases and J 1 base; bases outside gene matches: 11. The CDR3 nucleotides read TGTGCCAGCGCCGGGACTAGCATTGGGCGCCAAGAGACCCAGTACTTC. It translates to CASAGTSIGRQETQYF.

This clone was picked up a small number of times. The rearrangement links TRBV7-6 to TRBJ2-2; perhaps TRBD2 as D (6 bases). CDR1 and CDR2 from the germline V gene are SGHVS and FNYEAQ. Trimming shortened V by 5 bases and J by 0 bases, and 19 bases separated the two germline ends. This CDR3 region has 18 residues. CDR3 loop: CASSQGFASEPNTGELFF. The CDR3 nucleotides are TGTGCCAGCAGCCAAGGGTTTGCTAGCGAACCGAACACCGGGGAGCTGTTTTTT.

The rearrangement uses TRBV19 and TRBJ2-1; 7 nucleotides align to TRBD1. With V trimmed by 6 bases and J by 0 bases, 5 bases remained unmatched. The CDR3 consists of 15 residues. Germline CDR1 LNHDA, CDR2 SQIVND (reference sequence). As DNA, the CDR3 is TGTGCCAGTAGGTCCCGGGACAGCTCCTACAATGAGCAGTTCTTC. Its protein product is CASRSRDSSYNEQFF.

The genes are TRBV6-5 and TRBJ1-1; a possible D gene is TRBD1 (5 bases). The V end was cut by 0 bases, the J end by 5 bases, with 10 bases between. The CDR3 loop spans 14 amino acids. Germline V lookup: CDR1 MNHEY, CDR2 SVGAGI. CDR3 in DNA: TGTGCCAGCAGTTACTCAAGGGAGGGGACTGAAGCTTTCTTT. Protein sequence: CASSYSREGTEAFF.

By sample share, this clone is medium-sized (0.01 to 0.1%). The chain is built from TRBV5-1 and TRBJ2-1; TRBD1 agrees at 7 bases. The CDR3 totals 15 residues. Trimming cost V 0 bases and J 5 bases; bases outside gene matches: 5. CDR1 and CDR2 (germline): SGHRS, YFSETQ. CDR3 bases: TGCGCCAGCAGCTTGGTTGGGGACAGCCACAATGAGCAGTTCTTC. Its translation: CASSLVGDSHNEQFF.

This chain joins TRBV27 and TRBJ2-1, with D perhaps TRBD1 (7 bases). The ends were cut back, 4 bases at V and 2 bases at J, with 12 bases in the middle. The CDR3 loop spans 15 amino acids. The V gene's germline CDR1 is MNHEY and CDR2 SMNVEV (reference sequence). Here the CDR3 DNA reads TGTGCCAGCAGTTGGCAGGGGGGCCCCTACAATGAGCAGTTCTTC. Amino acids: CASSWQGGPYNEQFF.

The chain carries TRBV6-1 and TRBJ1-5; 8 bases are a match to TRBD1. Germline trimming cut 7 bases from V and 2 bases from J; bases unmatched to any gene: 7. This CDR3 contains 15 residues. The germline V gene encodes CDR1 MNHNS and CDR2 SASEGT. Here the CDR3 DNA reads TGTGCCAGCAACCCACAGGGGGGGGGCAATCAGCCCCAGCATTTT. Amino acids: CASNPQGGGNQPQHF.

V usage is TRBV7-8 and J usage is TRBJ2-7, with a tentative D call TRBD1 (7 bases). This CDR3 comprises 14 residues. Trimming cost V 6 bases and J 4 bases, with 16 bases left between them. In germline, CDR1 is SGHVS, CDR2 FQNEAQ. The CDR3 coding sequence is TGTGCCAGCAGTTTTTTCCAGGGGGGATACGAGCAGTACTTC. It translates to CASSFFQGGYEQYF.

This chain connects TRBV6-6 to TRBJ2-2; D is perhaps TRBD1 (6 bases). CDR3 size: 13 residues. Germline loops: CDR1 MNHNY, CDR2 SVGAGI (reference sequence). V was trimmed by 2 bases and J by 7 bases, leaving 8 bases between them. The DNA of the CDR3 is TGTGCCAGCAGTTACGTGGACAGCGGGGAGCTGTTTTTT. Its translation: CASSYVDSGELFF.

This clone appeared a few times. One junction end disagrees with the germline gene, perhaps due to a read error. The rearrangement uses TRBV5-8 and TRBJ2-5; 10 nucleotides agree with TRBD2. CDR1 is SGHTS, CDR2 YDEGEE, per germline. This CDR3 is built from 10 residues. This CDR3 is CASSPSGGNF. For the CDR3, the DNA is TGTGCCAGCAGCCCTAGCGGGGGCAACTTC.

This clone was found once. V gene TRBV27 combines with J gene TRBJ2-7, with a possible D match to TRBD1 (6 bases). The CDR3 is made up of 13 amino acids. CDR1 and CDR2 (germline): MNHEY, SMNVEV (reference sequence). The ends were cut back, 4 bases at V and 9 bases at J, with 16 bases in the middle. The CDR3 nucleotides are TGTGCCAGCAGTTCAGGGGCCGGAACGCGGCAGTACTTC. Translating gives CASSSGAGTRQYF.

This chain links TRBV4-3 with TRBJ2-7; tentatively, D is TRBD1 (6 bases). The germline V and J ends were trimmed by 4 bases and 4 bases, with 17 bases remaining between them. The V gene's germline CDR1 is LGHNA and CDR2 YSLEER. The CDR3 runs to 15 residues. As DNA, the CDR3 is TGCGCCAGCAGCCTCTTGAGGGAGAGGGGGTACGAGCAGTACTTC. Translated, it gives CASSLLRERGYEQYF.

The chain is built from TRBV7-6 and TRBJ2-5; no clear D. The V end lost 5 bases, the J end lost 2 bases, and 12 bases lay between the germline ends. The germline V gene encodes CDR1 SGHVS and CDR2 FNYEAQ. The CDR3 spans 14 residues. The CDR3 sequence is CASSLGYRQETQYF. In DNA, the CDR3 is TGTGCCAGCAGCCTAGGGTACAGACAAGAGACCCAGTACTTC.

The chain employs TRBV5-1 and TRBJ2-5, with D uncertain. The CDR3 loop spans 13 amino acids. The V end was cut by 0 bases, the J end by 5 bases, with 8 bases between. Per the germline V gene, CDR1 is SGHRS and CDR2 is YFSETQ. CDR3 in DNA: TGCGCCAGCAGCTTGGGGGCTCGGGAGACCCAGTACTTC. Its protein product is CASSLGARETQYF.

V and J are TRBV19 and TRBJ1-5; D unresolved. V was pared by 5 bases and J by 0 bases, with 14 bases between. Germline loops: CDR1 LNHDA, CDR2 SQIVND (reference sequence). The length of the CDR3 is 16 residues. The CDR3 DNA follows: TGTGCCAGTAGTCCCAGGACGGGAAATAGCAATCAGCCCCAGCATTTT. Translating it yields CASSPRTGNSNQPQHF.

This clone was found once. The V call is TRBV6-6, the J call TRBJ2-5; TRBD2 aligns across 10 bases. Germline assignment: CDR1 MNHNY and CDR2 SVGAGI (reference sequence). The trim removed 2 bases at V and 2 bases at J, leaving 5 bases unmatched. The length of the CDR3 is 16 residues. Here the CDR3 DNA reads TGTGCCAGCAGTTACCCGAGCGGGGGGGGGCAAGAGACCCAGTACTTC. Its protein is CASSYPSGGGQETQYF.

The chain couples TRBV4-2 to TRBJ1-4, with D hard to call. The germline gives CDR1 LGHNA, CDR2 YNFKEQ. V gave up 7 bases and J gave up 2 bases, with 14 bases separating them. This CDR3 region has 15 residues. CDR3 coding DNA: TGTGCCAGCACCCTATCCCCAAATACTAATGAAAAACTGTTTTTT. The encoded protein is CASTLSPNTNEKLFF.

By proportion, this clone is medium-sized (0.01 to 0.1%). In nucleotides, the CDR3 is TGTGCCAGTAGTATACAGGCTAATAGCAATCAGCCCCAGCATTTT. It encodes CASSIQANSNQPQHF. The rearrangement uses TRBV19 and TRBJ1-5, with D unclear. V lost 2 bases to trimming and J lost 0 bases, with 8 bases between them. The CDR3 sequence is 15 residues long. Germline assignment: CDR1 LNHDA and CDR2 SQIVND (reference sequence). The whole variable domain, filled in from reference TRBV19 and TRBJ1-5, reads DGGITQSPKYLFRKEGQNVTLSCEQNLNHDAMYWYRQDPGQGLRLIYYSQIVNDFQKGDIAEGYSVSREKKESFPLTVTSAQKNPTAFYLCASSIQANSNQPQHFGDGTRLSIL.

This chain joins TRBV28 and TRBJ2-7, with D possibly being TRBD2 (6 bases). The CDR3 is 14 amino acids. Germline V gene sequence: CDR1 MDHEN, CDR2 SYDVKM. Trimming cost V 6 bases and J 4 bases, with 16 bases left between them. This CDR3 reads CASRLPGGGYEQYF. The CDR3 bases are TGTGCCAGCAGACTCCCGGGTGGGGGGTACGAGCAGTACTTC.